The 2 T cell receptor beta chains in this list originate from one sample, sequenced in a study of technical replicates of blood from a few donors. The assay was immunoSEQ multiplex PCR, and TCRdb's table has in-frame clones only and misses some. Of around 69,000 clones listed, 95% to 97% were seen once; the top ten hold around 0.2%. Material: T cells isolated from PBMCs. These receptor sequences come from a human donor in good health.

This clone was seen just once. The V gene is TRBV28, the J gene TRBJ2-7, with 8 bases aligning to TRBD2. Germline values: CDR1 MDHEN, CDR2 SYDVKM. Unmatched junction bases numbered 5, after V lost 2 bases and J lost 2 bases. The CDR3 totals 15 residues. The CDR3 DNA reads TGTGCCAGCAGTTTAAGTCTAGCGGGCACCTACGAGCAGTACTTC. Its translation: CASSLSLAGTYEQYF.

J is TRBJ1-5 and V is TRBV11-2; a possible D gene is TRBD1 (6 bases). V shed 1 base and J shed 3 bases, with 7 bases lying between them. The germline gives CDR1 SGHAT, CDR2 FQNNGV. The CDR3 has 14 amino acids. The CDR3 DNA reads TGTGCCAGCAGCTTAGCAGGGGTCAATCAGCCCCAGCATTTT. It encodes CASSLAGVNQPQHF.